A selection of T cell receptor beta chains follows, all from one sample in a study of blood T cells in healthy people across ages. TCRdb re-called the 5' RACE reads through MiXCR, storing one row per CDR3 protein. The table lists about 1.1 million distinct CDR3 sequences, 35% to 45% of them singletons. Sequenced material: blood. The receptors here all came from a man younger than 35 in good health. CDR3s include the opening cysteine and the closing phenylalanine or tryptophan. The order of the fields is J gene, V gene, clone size, D gene, CDR3 DNA, CDR3 protein. A D gene is named only where the DNA matches it firmly. Rows may omit the clone size; those that give it use once, few, many or a size class.

J: TRBJ1-6; V: TRBV3-1; size: .; D: .; DNA: TGTGCCAGCAGCCAAGAAGGTCAATCTTATAATTCACCCCTCCACTTT; CDR3: CASSQEGQSYNSPLHF
J: TRBJ2-5; V: TRBV4-2; size: .; D: .; DNA: TGTGCCAGCAGCCAAGATCATGGTCCCGTTGGGGAGCAGTACTTC; CDR3: CASSQDHGPVGEQYF
J: TRBJ1-1; V: TRBV13; size: once; D: TRBD1; DNA: TGTGCCAGCATCTCTAGGGGGCGCGGAGCTTTCTTT; CDR3: CASISRGRGAFF
J: TRBJ2-3; V: TRBV20-1; size: .; D: TRBD2; DNA: TGCAGTGCTAGAGATCCACTAGCGGGACCAACGAGTACGCAGTATTTT; CDR3: CSARDPLAGPTSTQYF
J: TRBJ2-3; V: TRBV20-1; size: few; D: TRBD2; DNA: TGCAGTGTCAGAGGACTAGCAGATACGCAGTATTTT; CDR3: CSVRGLADTQYF
J: TRBJ2-1; V: TRBV29-1; size: few; D: TRBD1; DNA: TGCAGCTTACGGGACAGGGTCTACAATGAGCAGTTCTTC; CDR3: CSLRDRVYNEQFF
J: TRBJ2-1; V: TRBV4-3; size: few; D: TRBD1; DNA: TGCGCCAGCAGCCAAGGGACAGGGACTGGTGAGCAGTTCTTC; CDR3: CASSQGTGTGEQFF
J: TRBJ1-1; V: TRBV11-2; size: .; D: .; DNA: TGTGCCAGCAGCTTACAGGCGGCTTGGGCTGAAGCTTTCTTT; CDR3: CASSLQAAWAEAFF
J: TRBJ2-3; V: TRBV20-1; size: .; D: .; DNA: TGCAGTGCTTCAGAGTTCTCTAGCACAGATACGCAGTATTTT; CDR3: CSASEFSSTDTQYF
J: TRBJ2-3; V: TRBV6-2/TRBV6-3; size: .; D: .; DNA: TGTGTCAGCAGTTACCCACTTTCAACAGCCAAGACAGATACGCAGTATTTT; CDR3: CVSSYPLSTAKTDTQYF
J: TRBJ2-1; V: TRBV7-2; size: .; D: .; DNA: TGTGCCAGCAGCTTACGACCAGCGGGCCCGTCCTACAATGAGCAGTTCTTC; CDR3: CASSLRPAGPSYNEQFF
J: TRBJ2-3; V: TRBV27; size: few; D: .; DNA: TGTGCCAGCAGTCCAAATCAGGTGTTCCCTTCCAGCACAGATACGCAGTATTTT; CDR3: CASSPNQVFPSSTDTQYF
J: TRBJ2-1; V: TRBV20-1; size: few; D: TRBD1; DNA: TGCAGTGCTAGGTCATCCGGGACAGTAATCTACAATGAGCAGTTCTTC; CDR3: CSARSSGTVIYNEQFF
J: TRBJ2-1; V: TRBV20-1; size: .; D: TRBD2; DNA: TGCAGTGCTAGATGGACTAGAAGGGGCAATGAGCAGTTCTTC; CDR3: CSARWTRRGNEQFF
J: TRBJ1-2; V: TRBV12-3/TRBV12-4; size: few; D: TRBD1; DNA: TGTGCCAGCAGTCCCTCGGGACAGAAAGTCTATGGCTACACCTTC; CDR3: CASSPSGQKVYGYTF
J: TRBJ1-2; V: TRBV3-1; size: few; D: .; DNA: TGTGCCAGCAGCCAAGAGCCCCCAGGGTTCAACGGCTACACCTTC; CDR3: CASSQEPPGFNGYTF
J: TRBJ2-3; V: TRBV7-2; size: .; D: .; DNA: TGTGCCAGCAGCTTAATCCCCCTTATAGTGGGGGGAAGCACAGATACGCAGTATTTT; CDR3: CASSLIPLIVGGSTDTQYF
J: TRBJ2-1; V: TRBV5-4; size: .; D: TRBD2; DNA: TGTGCCAGCAGCTTCGGGGGACTAGCGGAAAGTGAGCAGTTCTTC; CDR3: CASSFGGLAESEQFF
J: TRBJ2-7; V: TRBV3-1; size: .; D: .; DNA: TGTGCCAGCAGCCGAGCGGGACAGAGAATCTACGAGCAGTACTTC; CDR3: CASSRAGQRIYEQYF
J: TRBJ2-7; V: TRBV4-2; size: .; D: .; DNA: TGTGCCAGCAGCCAAGATCTAACAGGATACAATGAGCAGTACTTC; CDR3: CASSQDLTGYNEQYF
J: TRBJ2-3; V: TRBV20-1; size: once; D: .; DNA: TGCAGTGTGAGAGGGGGGAACACAGATACGCAGTATTTT; CDR3: CSVRGGNTDTQYF
J: TRBJ1-1; V: TRBV4-2; size: .; D: .; DNA: TGTGCCAGCAGCCAAGATCTGGTTACTGAAGCTTTCTTT; CDR3: CASSQDLVTEAFF